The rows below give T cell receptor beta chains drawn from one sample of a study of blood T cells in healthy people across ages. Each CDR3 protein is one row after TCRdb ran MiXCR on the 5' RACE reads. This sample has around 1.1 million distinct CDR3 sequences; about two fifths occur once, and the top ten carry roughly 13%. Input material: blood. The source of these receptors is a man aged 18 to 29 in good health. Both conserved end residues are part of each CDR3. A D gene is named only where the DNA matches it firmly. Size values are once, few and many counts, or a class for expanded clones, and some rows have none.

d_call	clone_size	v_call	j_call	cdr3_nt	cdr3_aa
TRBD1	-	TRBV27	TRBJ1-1	TGTGCCAGCACCACGACAGGGAAGAACACTGAAGCTTTCTTT	CASTTTGKNTEAFF
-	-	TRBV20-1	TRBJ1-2	TGCAGTGCTAGAGCCAGGGAAGAGTTTGACTATGGCTACACCTTC	CSARAREEFDYGYTF
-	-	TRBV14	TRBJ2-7	TGTGCCAGCAGCCTCGTGGGTAGGGGCAAAGGACACGAGCAGTACTTC	CASSLVGRGKGHEQYF
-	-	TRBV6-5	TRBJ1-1	TGTGCCAGCAGTACCGGACAGTTTCCTACTGAAGCTTTCTTT	CASSTGQFPTEAFF
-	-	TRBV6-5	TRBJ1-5	TGTGCCAGCAGTTACTCTCAGGCAGCCGACCTTAGCAATCAGCCCCAGCATTTT	CASSYSQAADLSNQPQHF
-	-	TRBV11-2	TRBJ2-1	TGTGCCAGCAGCCGCAGGGGCCTTGGGAATGAGCAGTTCTTC	CASSRRGLGNEQFF
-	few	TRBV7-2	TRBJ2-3	TGTGCCAGCAGCTGGGGTAGGGGTAGCACAGATACGCAGTATTTT	CASSWGRGSTDTQYF
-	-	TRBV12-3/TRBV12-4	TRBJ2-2	TGTGCCCTTGAACTAGACACCGGGGAGCTGTTTTTT	CALELDTGELFF
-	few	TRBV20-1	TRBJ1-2	TGCAGTGCTAGAGATTTAGGAGCCACTAACTATGGCTACACCTTC	CSARDLGATNYGYTF
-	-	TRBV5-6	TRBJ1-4	TGTGCCAGCAGCTTGAATCCGTTGCCGAGGGAAAAACTGTTTTTT	CASSLNPLPREKLFF
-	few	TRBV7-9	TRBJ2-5	TGTGCCAGCAGCCAACTGCGGGAGACCCAGTACTTC	CASSQLRETQYF
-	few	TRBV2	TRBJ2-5	TGTGCCAGCAGTGCCCTTGAAGGACACCTAGAGACCCAGTACTTC	CASSALEGHLETQYF
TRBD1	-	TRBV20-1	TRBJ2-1	TGCAGTGCTACGGACAGGGTGCGGGATGAGCAGTTCTTC	CSATDRVRDEQFF
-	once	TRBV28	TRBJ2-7	TGTGCCAGCAGGTTATTTGACGGCTCCGAGCAGTACTTC	CASRLFDGSEQYF
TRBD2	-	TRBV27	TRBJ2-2	TGTGCCAGCAGTTTCGAGACTAGCGGGAGGAACGCCGGGGAGCTGTTTTTT	CASSFETSGRNAGELFF